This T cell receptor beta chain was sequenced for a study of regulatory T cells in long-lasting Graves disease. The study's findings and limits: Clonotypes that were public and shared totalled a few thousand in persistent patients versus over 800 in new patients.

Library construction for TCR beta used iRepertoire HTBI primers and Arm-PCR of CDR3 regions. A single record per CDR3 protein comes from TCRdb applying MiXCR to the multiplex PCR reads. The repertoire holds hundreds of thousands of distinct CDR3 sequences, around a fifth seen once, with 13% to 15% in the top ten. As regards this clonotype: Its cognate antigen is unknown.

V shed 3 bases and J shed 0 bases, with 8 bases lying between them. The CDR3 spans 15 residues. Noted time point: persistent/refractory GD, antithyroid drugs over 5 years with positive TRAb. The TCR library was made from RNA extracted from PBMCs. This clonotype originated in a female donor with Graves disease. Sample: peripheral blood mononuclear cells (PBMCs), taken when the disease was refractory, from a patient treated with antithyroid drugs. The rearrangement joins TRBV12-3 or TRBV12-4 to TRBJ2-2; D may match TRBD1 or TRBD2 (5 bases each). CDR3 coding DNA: TGTGCCAGCAGTTTCGGGACCCCGAACACCGGGGAGCTGTTTTTT. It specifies CASSFGTPNTGELFF.